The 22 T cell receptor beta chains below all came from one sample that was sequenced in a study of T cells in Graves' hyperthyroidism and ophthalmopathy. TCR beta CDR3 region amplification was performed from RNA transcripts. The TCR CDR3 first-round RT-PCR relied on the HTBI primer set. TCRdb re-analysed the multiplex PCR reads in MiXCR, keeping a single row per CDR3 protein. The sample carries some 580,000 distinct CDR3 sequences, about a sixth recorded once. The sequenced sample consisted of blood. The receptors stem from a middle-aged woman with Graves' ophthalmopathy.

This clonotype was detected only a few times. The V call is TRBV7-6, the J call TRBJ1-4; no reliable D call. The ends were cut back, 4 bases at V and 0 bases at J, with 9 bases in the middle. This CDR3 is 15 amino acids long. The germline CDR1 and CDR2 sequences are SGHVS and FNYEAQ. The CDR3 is CASSSAPATNEKLFF. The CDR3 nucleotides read TGTGCCAGCAGCTCTGCCCCCGCAACTAATGAAAAACTGTTTTTT.

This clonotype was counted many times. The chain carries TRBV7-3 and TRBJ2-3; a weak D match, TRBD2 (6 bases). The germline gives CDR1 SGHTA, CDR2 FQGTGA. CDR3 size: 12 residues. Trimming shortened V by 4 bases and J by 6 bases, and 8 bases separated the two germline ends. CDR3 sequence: CASSSGVDTQYF. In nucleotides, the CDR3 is TGTGCCAGCAGCTCGGGAGTGGATACGCAGTATTTT.

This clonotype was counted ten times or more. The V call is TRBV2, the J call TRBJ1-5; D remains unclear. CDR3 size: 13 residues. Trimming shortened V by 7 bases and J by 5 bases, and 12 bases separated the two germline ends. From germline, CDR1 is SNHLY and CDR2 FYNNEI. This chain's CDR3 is CASIGSPYQPQHF. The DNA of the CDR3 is TGTGCCAGCATCGGGTCGCCCTATCAGCCCCAGCATTTT.

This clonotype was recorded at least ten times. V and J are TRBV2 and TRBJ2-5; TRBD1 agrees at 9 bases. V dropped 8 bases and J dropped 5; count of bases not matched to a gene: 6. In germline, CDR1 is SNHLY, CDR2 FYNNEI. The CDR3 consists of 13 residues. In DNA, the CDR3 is TGTGCCAGCCAGAGGGACAGGGACGAGACCCAGTACTTC. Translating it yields CASQRDRDETQYF.

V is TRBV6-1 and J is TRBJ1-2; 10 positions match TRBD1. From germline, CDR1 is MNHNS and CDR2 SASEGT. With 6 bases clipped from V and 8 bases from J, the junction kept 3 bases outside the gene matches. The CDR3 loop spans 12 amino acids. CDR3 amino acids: CASRRTGGGYTF. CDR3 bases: TGTGCCAGCAGACGGACAGGGGGAGGCTACACCTTC.

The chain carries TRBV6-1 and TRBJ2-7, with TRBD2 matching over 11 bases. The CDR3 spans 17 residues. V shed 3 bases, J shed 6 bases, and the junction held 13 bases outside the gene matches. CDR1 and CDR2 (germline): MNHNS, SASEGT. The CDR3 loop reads CASSEGVQTSGTGEQYF. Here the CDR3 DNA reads TGTGCCAGCAGTGAGGGAGTTCAGACTAGCGGGACTGGCGAGCAGTACTTC.

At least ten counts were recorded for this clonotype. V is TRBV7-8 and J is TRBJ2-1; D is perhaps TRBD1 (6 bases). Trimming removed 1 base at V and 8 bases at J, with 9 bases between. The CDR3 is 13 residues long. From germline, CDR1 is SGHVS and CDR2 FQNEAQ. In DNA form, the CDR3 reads TGTGCCAGCAGCTTAGTACAGGGCTATGAGCAGTTCTTC. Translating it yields CASSLVQGYEQFF.

Written as DNA, the CDR3 is TGTGCCAGCAGTCGACAGGGGACAGGGAGTCATGAGCAGTTCTTC. Residues: CASSRQGTGSHEQFF. This chain connects TRBV27 to TRBJ2-1; 9 positions match TRBD1. This CDR3 is 15 amino acids long. Germline CDR1 and CDR2: MNHEY and SMNVEV (reference sequence). Trimming removed 5 bases from V and 8 bases from J; junction bases left unmatched: 10.

DNA for the CDR3: TGTGCCAGCAGCCCTAGTGGGACTAACAGCTACAATGAGCAGTTCTTC. It codes for CASSPSGTNSYNEQFF. The chain employs TRBV7-3 and TRBJ2-1; 7 bases map to TRBD2. The CDR3 spans 16 residues. The germline CDR1 and CDR2 sequences are SGHTA and FQGTGA. Trimming cost V 5 bases and J 3 bases; bases outside gene matches: 10.

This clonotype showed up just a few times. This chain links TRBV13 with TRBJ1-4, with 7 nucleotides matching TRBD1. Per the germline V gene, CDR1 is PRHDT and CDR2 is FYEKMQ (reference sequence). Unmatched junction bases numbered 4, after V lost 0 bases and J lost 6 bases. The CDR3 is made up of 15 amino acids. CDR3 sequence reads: CASSLGRGRDEKLFF. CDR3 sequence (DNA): TGTGCCAGCAGCTTAGGTAGGGGGCGCGATGAAAAACTGTTTTTT. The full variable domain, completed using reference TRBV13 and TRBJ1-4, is AAGVIQSPRHLIKEKRETATLKCYPIPRHDTVYWYQQGPGQDPQFLISFYEKMQSDKGSIPDRFSAQQFSDYHSELNMSSLELGDSALYFCASSLGRGRDEKLFFGSGTQLSVL.

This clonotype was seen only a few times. The CDR3 DNA follows: TGTGCCATCAGTGAGGTAGACACGATCGGCGGCTACACCTTC. Amino acids: CAISEVDTIGGYTF. V and J are TRBV10-3 and TRBJ1-2, with D unclear. The germline gives CDR1 ENHRY, CDR2 SYGVKD. V lost 2 bases to trimming and J lost 8 bases, with 15 bases between them. CDR3 length equals 14 residues.

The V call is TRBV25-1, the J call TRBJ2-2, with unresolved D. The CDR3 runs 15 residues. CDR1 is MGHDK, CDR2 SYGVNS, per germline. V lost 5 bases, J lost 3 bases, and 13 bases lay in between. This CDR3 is CASSSLDDYTGELFF. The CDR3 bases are TGTGCCAGCAGTAGCCTGGACGACTACACCGGGGAGCTGTTTTTT.

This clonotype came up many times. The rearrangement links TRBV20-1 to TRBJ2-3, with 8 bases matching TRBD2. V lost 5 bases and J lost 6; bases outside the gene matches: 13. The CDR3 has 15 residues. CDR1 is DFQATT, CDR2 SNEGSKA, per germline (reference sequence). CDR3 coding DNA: TGCAGTGCTCGGGGGGGGGGGGGCCCGAGGGATACGCAGTATTTT. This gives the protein CSARGGGGPRDTQYF.

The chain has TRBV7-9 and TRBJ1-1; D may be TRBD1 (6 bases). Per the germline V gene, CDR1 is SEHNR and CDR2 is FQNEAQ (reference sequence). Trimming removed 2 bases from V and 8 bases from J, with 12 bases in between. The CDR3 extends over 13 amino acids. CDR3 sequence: CASSLSSTGEAFF. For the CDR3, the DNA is TGTGCCAGCAGCTTATCTTCGACAGGAGAAGCTTTCTTT. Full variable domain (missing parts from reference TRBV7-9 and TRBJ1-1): DTGVSQNPRHKITKRGQNVTFRCDPISEHNRLYWYRQTLGQGPEFLTYFQNEAQLEKSRLLSDRFSAERPKGSFSTLEIQRTEQGDSAMYLCASSLSSTGEAFFGQGTRLTVV.

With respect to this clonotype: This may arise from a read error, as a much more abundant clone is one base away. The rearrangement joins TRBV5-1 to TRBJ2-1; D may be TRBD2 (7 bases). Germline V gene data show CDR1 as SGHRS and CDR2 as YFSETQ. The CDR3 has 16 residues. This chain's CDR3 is CASSFLIGGLYNEQSF. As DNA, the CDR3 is TGCGCCAGCAGCTTCCTTATCGGGGGGCTTTACAATGAGCAGTCCTTC.

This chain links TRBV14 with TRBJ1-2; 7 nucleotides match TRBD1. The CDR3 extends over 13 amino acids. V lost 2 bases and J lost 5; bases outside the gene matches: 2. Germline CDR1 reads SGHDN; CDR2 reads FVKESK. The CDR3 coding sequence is TGTGCCAGCAGCCAAAGACAGGGTTATGGCTACACCTTC. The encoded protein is CASSQRQGYGYTF.

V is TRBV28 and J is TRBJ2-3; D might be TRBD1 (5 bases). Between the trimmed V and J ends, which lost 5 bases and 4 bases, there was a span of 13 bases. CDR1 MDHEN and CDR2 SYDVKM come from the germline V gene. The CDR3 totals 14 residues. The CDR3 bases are TGTGCCAGCAGTCCGCAGGGTCTCCCAGATACGCAGTATTTT. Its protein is CASSPQGLPDTQYF.

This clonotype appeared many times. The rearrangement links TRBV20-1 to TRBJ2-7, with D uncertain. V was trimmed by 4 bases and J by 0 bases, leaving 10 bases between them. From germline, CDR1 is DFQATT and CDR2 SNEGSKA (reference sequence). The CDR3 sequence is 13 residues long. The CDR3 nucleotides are TGCAGTGCTATCTCGGGCAGCTCCTACGAGCAGTACTTC. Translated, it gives CSAISGSSYEQYF.

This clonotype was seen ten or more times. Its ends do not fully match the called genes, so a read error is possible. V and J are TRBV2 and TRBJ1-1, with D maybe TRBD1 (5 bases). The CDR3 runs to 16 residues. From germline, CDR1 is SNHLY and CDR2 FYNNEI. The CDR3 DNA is TGTGTCAGCAGTGAATTGGGGGGACCGCGGTACGCTGAAGCTTTCTTT. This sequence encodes CVSSELGGPRYAEAFF.

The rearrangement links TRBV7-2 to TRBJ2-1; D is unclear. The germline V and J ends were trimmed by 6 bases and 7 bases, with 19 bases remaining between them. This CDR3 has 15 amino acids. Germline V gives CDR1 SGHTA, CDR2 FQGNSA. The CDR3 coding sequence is TGTGCCAGCAGTTTGCACGGAGAGGCGGTAAATGAGCAGTTCTTC. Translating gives CASSLHGEAVNEQFF.

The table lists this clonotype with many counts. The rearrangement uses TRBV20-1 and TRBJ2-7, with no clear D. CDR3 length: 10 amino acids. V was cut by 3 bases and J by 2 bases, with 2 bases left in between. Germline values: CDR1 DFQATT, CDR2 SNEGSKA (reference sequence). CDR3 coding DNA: TGCAGTGCTAGCACCTACGAGCAGTACTTC. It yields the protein CSASTYEQYF.

CDR3 region: CSASYLASNEQFF. The CDR3 DNA follows: TGCAGTGCTAGTTACCTAGCGAGCAATGAGCAGTTCTTC. The V call is TRBV20-1, the J call TRBJ2-1; perhaps TRBD2 as D (6 bases). The CDR3 length is 13 residues. The germline gives CDR1 DFQATT, CDR2 SNEGSKA (reference sequence). Trimming took off 3 bases at V and 6 bases at J, with 12 bases between the two ends.